Shown below are 25 T cell receptor beta chains from a single sample sequenced in a study of blood T cell repertoires in COVID-19. Sequencing was performed with immunoSEQ multiplex PCR; in TCRdb, only in-frame clones are kept and a portion is missing. The sample yields 380,000 or so clones, 88% seen once. The sequenced sample was PBMCs or T cells enriched from blood (not recorded which). Receptors were obtained from a woman in her twenties or thirties with acute COVID-19.

The chain links TRBV6-5 to TRBJ2-7; D is perhaps TRBD1 (5 bases). CDR1 is MNHEY, CDR2 SVGAGI, per germline. This CDR3 spans 14 amino acids. Trimming removed 7 bases from V and 10 bases from J, with 23 bases in between. This chain's CDR3 is CASTEGGAGRGQYF. CDR3 sequence (DNA): TGTGCCAGCACCGAAGGTGGGGCCGGAAGGGGACAGTACTTC.

V usage is TRBV21-1 and J usage is TRBJ1-5; TRBD1, the D gene given by the table, was not confirmed from the DNA. TRBV21-1 is described as a pseudogene. The CDR3 is 15 amino acids. The CDR3 reads CASSPGGLRDQPQHF. CDR3 in DNA: TGTGCCAGCAGCCCAGGGGGCTTGAGGGATCAGCCCCAGCATTTT.

The chain recombines TRBV19 with TRBJ2-2, with D possibly being TRBD1 (6 bases). The V and J ends lost 6 bases and 6 bases respectively, with 8 bases between them. The CDR3 sequence is 12 residues long. Germline V gene lookup returns CDR1 LNHDA and CDR2 SQIVND (reference sequence). The CDR3 spells CASSYRAGELFF. The CDR3 DNA sequence: TGTGCCAGTAGCTACAGGGCCGGGGAGCTGTTTTTT. The full variable domain, with the rest looked up from reference TRBV19 and TRBJ2-2, is DGGITQSPKYLFRKEGQNVTLSCEQNLNHDAMYWYRQDPGQGLRLIYYSQIVNDFQKGDIAEGYSVSREKKESFPLTVTSAQKNPTAFYLCASSYRAGELFFGEGSRLTVL.

V is TRBV2 and J is TRBJ2-7; 9 nucleotides match TRBD1. Germline V gives CDR1 SNHLY, CDR2 FYNNEI. V lost 4 bases to trimming and J lost 2 bases; unmatched junction nucleotides: 3. The CDR3 consists of 14 residues. The CDR3 bases are TGTGCCAGCAGTGCGGGACAGGGACCCTACGAGCAGTACTTC. Protein sequence: CASSAGQGPYEQYF.

V is TRBV7-9 and J is TRBJ2-1; 13 nucleotides align to TRBD2. Germline lookup yields CDR1 SEHNR and CDR2 FQNEAQ (reference sequence). The CDR3 spans 19 residues. V shed 4 bases, J shed 2 bases, and the junction held 11 bases outside the gene matches. Written as DNA, the CDR3 is TGTGCCAGCAGCTCCCGACTAGCGGGGGGTAAGGTACCCTACAATGAGCAGTTCTTC. The encoded protein is CASSSRLAGGKVPYNEQFF.

V usage is TRBV7-3 and J usage is TRBJ2-6; TRBD1 agrees at 9 bases. With V trimmed by 5 bases and J by 0 bases, 14 bases remained unmatched. The CDR3 extends over 20 amino acids. Germline-derived CDR1 and CDR2 are SGHTA and FQGTGA. The CDR3 sequence: CASSPNPGTGLLSGANVLTF. The CDR3 nucleotides read TGTGCCAGCAGCCCTAATCCCGGGACAGGGCTCCTCTCTGGGGCCAACGTCCTGACTTTC.

V is TRBV27 and J is TRBJ1-1; 7 positions match TRBD1. CDR3 length: 16 amino acids. With V trimmed by 2 bases and J by 1 base, 7 bases remained unmatched. Per germline, CDR1 MNHEY and CDR2 SMNVEV (reference sequence). The CDR3 here is CASSLIRDSRNTEAFF. CDR3 in DNA: TGTGCCAGCAGTTTAATCCGGGACAGCAGGAACACTGAAGCTTTCTTT.

This clone turned up a few times. The chain carries TRBV5-5 and TRBJ2-7, with 8 nucleotides matching TRBD1. V was pared by 3 bases and J by 2 bases, with 7 bases of the junction left unmatched. In germline, CDR1 is SGHKS, CDR2 YYEKEE (reference sequence). This CDR3 comprises 15 residues. The CDR3 coding sequence is TGTGCCAGCAGCTCGCCGGGACAGGCCCCCTACGAGCAGTACTTC. Translated: CASSSPGQAPYEQYF.

This rearrangement joins TRBV11-2 to TRBJ1-2; D gene uncertain. The germline V and J ends were trimmed by 5 bases and 6 bases, with 25 bases remaining between them. Germline CDR1 reads SGHAT; CDR2 reads FQNNGV. The CDR3 runs 17 residues. The CDR3 nucleotides are TGTGCCAGCAGCCCTGCCCTTAGAAGGACTCGGAACGATGGCTACACCTTC. Translated: CASSPALRRTRNDGYTF.

The chain employs TRBV2 and TRBJ1-5; tentatively, D is TRBD1 (5 bases). The CDR3 loop spans 17 amino acids. V was trimmed by 6 bases and J by 0 bases, leaving 18 bases between them. Germline assignment: CDR1 SNHLY and CDR2 FYNNEI. CDR3 loop: CASRDNQGYYSNQPQHF. CDR3 bases: TGTGCCAGCAGGGATAATCAGGGATACTATAGCAATCAGCCCCAGCATTTT.

V is TRBV7-6 and J is TRBJ2-3; D is ambiguous. V was pared by 1 base and J by 5 bases, with 10 bases between. The CDR3 totals 14 residues. Germline CDR1 and CDR2: SGHVS and FNYEAQ. The DNA of the CDR3 is TGTGCCAGCAGCTTAGGACCCTCGGGAGATACGCAGTATTTT. Amino acids: CASSLGPSGDTQYF.

The table lists this clone with a few counts. The chain combines TRBV11-2 with TRBJ1-4; D ambiguous. The CDR3 consists of 12 residues. Trimming stripped 1 base from V and 13 bases from J, with 10 bases between. The germline V gene encodes CDR1 SGHAT and CDR2 FQNNGV. The DNA of the CDR3 is TGTGCCAGCAGCTTAGGAGCATCCCGACTGTTTTTT. Translated: CASSLGASRLFF.

This rearrangement joins TRBV4-3 to TRBJ1-6; possible D gene TRBD1, 6 bases. The CDR3 has 17 amino acids. Deletions cut 1 base from V and 2 bases from J, with 12 bases between. The germline V gene has CDR1 LGHNA and CDR2 YSLEER. Written as DNA, the CDR3 is TGCGCCAGCAGCCAAGCCCAGGGGATGGCCTATAATTCACCCCTCCACTTT. Its translation: CASSQAQGMAYNSPLHF.

The J gene is TRBJ2-2, the V gene TRBV5-5, with D uncertain. Trimming removed 4 bases from V and 5 bases from J, with 12 bases in between. The CDR3 spans 14 residues. Germline V CDR1 and CDR2: SGHKS, YYEKEE (reference sequence). CDR3 in DNA: TGTGCCAGCAGCCCCAATCCCGGGACCGGGGAGCTGTTTTTT. It yields the protein CASSPNPGTGELFF. The full variable domain, its missing parts supplied by reference TRBV5-5 and TRBJ2-2, is DAGVTQSPTHLIKTRGQQVTLRCSPISGHKSVSWYQQVLGQGPQFIFQYYEKEERGRGNFPDRFSARQFPNYSSELNVNALLLGDSALYLCASSPNPGTGELFFGEGSRLTVL.

This sequence joins TRBV3-1 (or the pseudogene TRBV3-2) and TRBJ2-7; D is perhaps TRBD2 (6 bases). Germline CDR1 LGHDT, CDR2 YNNKEL (reference sequence). The CDR3 is made up of 15 amino acids. V lost 3 bases to trimming and J lost 2 bases, with 14 bases between them. The DNA for the CDR3 is TGTGCCAGCAGCCATGTAGCGGCGAAACCCTACGAGCAGTACTTC. It translates to CASSHVAAKPYEQYF.

The chain is built from TRBV7-8 and TRBJ1-1; tentative D call: TRBD1 (5 bases). This CDR3 is built from 14 residues. Trimming took off 3 bases at V and 0 bases at J, with 8 bases between the two ends. CDR1 is SGHVS, CDR2 FQNEAQ, per germline. The CDR3 spells CASSLRGMNTEAFF. The CDR3 nucleotides are TGTGCCAGCAGCTTGCGGGGCATGAACACTGAAGCTTTCTTT.

J is TRBJ1-1 and V is TRBV7-3; the D gene is possibly TRBD1 (6 bases). This CDR3 contains 14 residues. The germline CDR1 and CDR2 sequences are SGHTA and FQGTGA. With 2 bases removed from V and 4 bases from J, the gap between germline ends came to 11 bases. The CDR3 loop reads CASSLLGAGTEAFF. The CDR3, as DNA: TGTGCCAGCAGCTTATTGGGGGCCGGCACTGAAGCTTTCTTT.

This clone was seen a few times. The rearrangement joins TRBV3-1 (or the pseudogene TRBV3-2) to TRBJ2-1; perhaps TRBD2 as D (6 bases). The CDR3 runs to 22 residues. Germline V gene sequence: CDR1 LGHDT, CDR2 YNNKEL (reference sequence). The germline V and J ends were trimmed by 1 base and 0 bases, with 28 bases remaining between them. CDR3 loop: CASSQVKEETRAQRSSYNEQFF. CDR3 in DNA: TGTGCCAGCAGCCAAGTAAAGGAGGAGACTAGAGCACAGAGGAGCTCCTACAATGAGCAGTTCTTC.

The J gene is TRBJ2-5, the V gene TRBV19; D gene ambiguous. In germline, CDR1 is LNHDA, CDR2 SQIVND (reference sequence). V lost 6 bases and J 0 bases, leaving 8 bases between the germline ends. This CDR3 is 13 amino acids long. For the CDR3, the DNA is TGTGCCAGTAGGCACAACGACCAAGAGACCCAGTACTTC. It translates to CASRHNDQETQYF. Drawing the rest from reference TRBV19 and TRBJ2-5, the complete variable domain is DGGITQSPKYLFRKEGQNVTLSCEQNLNHDAMYWYRQDPGQGLRLIYYSQIVNDFQKGDIAEGYSVSREKKESFPLTVTSAQKNPTAFYLCASRHNDQETQYFGPGTRLLVL.

J is TRBJ1-2 and V is TRBV9; D might be TRBD1 (6 bases). Trimming stripped 4 bases from V and 3 bases from J, with 22 bases between. CDR1 and CDR2 from the germline V gene are SGDLS and YYNGEE. The CDR3 length is 17 residues. The CDR3 DNA follows: TGTGCCAGCAGCCCCGCGGGGGCATCTTACAGGCACTATGGCTACACCTTC. Translation: CASSPAGASYRHYGYTF.

This rearrangement joins TRBV5-1 to TRBJ1-2; 8 bases align to TRBD1. In germline, CDR1 is SGHRS, CDR2 YFSETQ. V lost 5 bases to trimming and J lost 6 bases; unmatched junction nucleotides: 3. The CDR3 consists of 12 residues. The CDR3 here is CASRGQGHGYTF. In DNA, the CDR3 is TGCGCCAGCAGAGGACAGGGCCATGGCTACACCTTC.

The chain couples TRBV10-3 to TRBJ2-1, with 9 bases fitting TRBD2. Unmatched junction bases numbered 13, after V lost 4 bases and J lost 9 bases. Germline V gene lookup returns CDR1 ENHRY and CDR2 SYGVKD. This CDR3 spans 16 amino acids. The CDR3 DNA reads as TGTGCCATCAGTGGCCGAGGGACTAGCTCTCTCGGTGAGCAGTTCTTC. Protein: CAISGRGTSSLGEQFF.

This chain joins TRBV4-1 and TRBJ1-3; D not certain. CDR1 and CDR2 from the germline V gene are MGHRA and YSYEKL. The CDR3 totals 18 residues. The V end lost 0 bases, the J end lost 0 bases, and 15 bases lay between the germline ends. DNA of the CDR3: TGCGCCAGCAGCCAAGATCCACAAGATTTTCGCTCTGGAAACACCATATATTTT. Its protein is CASSQDPQDFRSGNTIYF.

The V and J genes are TRBV25-1 and TRBJ2-7; no reliable D call. The CDR3 contains 11 residues. The germline gives CDR1 MGHDK, CDR2 SYGVNS. CDR3 region: CASRKNYEQYF. CDR3 coding DNA: TGTGCATCCAGGAAGAACTACGAGCAGTACTTC.

This sequence joins TRBV6-5 and TRBJ2-7; 9 nucleotides agree with TRBD2. The CDR3 extends over 15 amino acids. V trimming: 2 bases; J trimming: 0 bases; junction bases outside the gene matches: 2. Germline V gene sequence: CDR1 MNHEY, CDR2 SVGAGI. CDR3 nucleotides: TGTGCCAGCAGTTACGAGCGGGGGGACTCCTACGAGCAGTACTTC. Protein sequence: CASSYERGDSYEQYF.